The entry below describes one T cell receptor (beta chain). Source study methods: Nucleated cell counts were estimated from reference gene primer amplification. Clones were sequenced by immunoSEQ multiplex PCR, and TCRdb holds only the in-frame ones, with some missing. The V and J calls and clone size were taken over from that table, and D and trimming were inferred from the DNA. The top ten hold roughly 3.4% of the sample, which has 300,000 to 400,000 clones, around 91% seen once. The CDR3 runs to 13 residues. V was trimmed by 5 bases and J by 10 bases, leaving 12 bases between them. CDR1 KGHSH and CDR2 LQKENI come from the germline V gene. This record comes from a study of blood T cell repertoires in COVID-19.

This chain connects TRBV18 to TRBJ1-6, with a weak D call TRBD1 (5 bases). Sequences were obtained from peripheral blood. The sequence was obtained from a young woman who had recovered from COVID-19. This CDR3 reads CASSEKGNSPLHF. The CDR3 DNA is TGTGCCAGCTCAGAAAAGGGGAACTCACCCCTCCACTTT.